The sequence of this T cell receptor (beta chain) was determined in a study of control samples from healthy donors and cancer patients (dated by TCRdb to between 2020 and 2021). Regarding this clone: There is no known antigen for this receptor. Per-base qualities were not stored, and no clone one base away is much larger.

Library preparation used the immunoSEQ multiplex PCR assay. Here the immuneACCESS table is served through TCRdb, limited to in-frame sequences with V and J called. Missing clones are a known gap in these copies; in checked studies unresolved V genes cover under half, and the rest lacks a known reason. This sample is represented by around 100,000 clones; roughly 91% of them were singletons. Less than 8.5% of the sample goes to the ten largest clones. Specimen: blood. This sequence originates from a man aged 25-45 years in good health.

The CDR3 protein sequence reads: CASSSFTHKSSYNEQFF. The nucleotide sequence reads TGTGCCAGCAGTTCCTTTACTCACAAGAGCTCCTACAATGAGCAGTTCTTC. The rearrangement combines TRBV6-2 or TRBV6-3 with TRBJ2-1; the D gene is not confidently resolved. Trimming at the junction amounts to 4 bases on V and 0 bases on J, and the germline ends lie 16 bases apart. CDR3 length: 17 amino acids, cysteine to phenylalanine. Kept here is only the CDR3 DNA, which spans 51 bases and is read in frame from base 1. The germline V gene gives CDR1 as MNHEY and CDR2 as SVGEGT.